This T cell receptor beta chain stems from a study of cytomegalovirus exposure and HLA in healthy donors. Germline CDR1 is SGHVS and CDR2 is FQNEAQ. This CDR3 is 14 amino acids long. This clone came up once. The junction shows a germline mismatch at one end, possibly a read error. The PCR ran on 60 Vbeta and 13 Jbeta primers. The repertoire was sequenced with immunoSEQ multiplex PCR; TCRdb's copy has only in-frame clones and lacks some. The repertoire holds about 200,000 clones, with around three quarters as singletons. The chain has TRBV7-8 and TRBJ2-3; D may be TRBD2 (6 bases). Specimen: PBMCs. The TCR sequence derives from a woman in her thirties in good health and CMV-seropositive. The CDR3 loop reads CASSSFGSIDTQYF. The CDR3 nucleotides read TGTGCCAGCAGTTCATTCGGGAGCATAGATACGCAGTATTTT.